This TCR beta chain was found in a study of blood T cell repertoires in COVID-19. Study as a whole: Sites across the United States, Italy and Spain contributed samples from acute and convalescent COVID-19.

Libraries were prepared by immunoSEQ multiplex PCR; TCRdb keeps only in-frame clonotypes and omits some of them. The sample records about 240,000 clones, about 80% being singletons. This CDR3 is 15 amino acids long. CDR1 is SGHTA, CDR2 FQGTGA, per germline. V dropped 1 base and J dropped 0 bases, with 9 bases sitting between them. In this sample, this clone turned up a few times. The V gene is TRBV7-3, the J gene TRBJ2-5; D is possibly TRBD2 (5 bases). The clonotype originates from a woman over 75 with acute or convalescent COVID-19. Sequenced sample: peripheral blood. CDR3 loop: CASSLRGEYQETQYF. The CDR3 DNA follows: TGTGCCAGCAGCTTAAGGGGAGAGTACCAAGAGACCCAGTACTTC.